Shown below are 18 T cell receptor beta chains from a single sample sequenced in a study of T cell responses to AZD1222 COVID-19 vaccine. Using immunoSEQ multiplex PCR, the repertoire was profiled, and TCRdb retains in-frame clones only, with some absent. The sample consists of roughly 100,000 clones, approximately 93% of them appearing once. Sequenced material: peripheral blood, taken on day 0 of AZD1222 vaccination. The receptors shown here come from an adult in good health.

The chain combines TRBV4-1 with TRBJ1-5; 9 positions match TRBD1. This CDR3 has 14 residues. Trimming removed 4 bases from V and 4 bases from J; junction bases left unmatched: 2. Per the germline V gene, CDR1 is MGHRA and CDR2 is YSYEKL. The CDR3: CASSPGQGNQPQHF. CDR3 in DNA: TGCGCCAGCAGCCCGGGACAGGGAAATCAGCCCCAGCATTTT.

V usage is TRBV4-3 and J usage is TRBJ2-1; weak D call: TRBD2 (5 bases). V was shortened by 1 base and J by 1 base, with 11 bases between the two germline ends. This CDR3 spans 16 amino acids. The germline V gene has CDR1 LGHNA and CDR2 YSLEER. The CDR3 is CASSQAPGRSYNEQFF. CDR3 nucleotide sequence: TGCGCCAGCAGCCAAGCGCCGGGGAGATCCTACAATGAGCAGTTCTTC.

The genes are TRBV6-5 and TRBJ1-1; a weak D match, TRBD1 (5 bases). The CDR3 covers 15 residues. Trimming removed 6 bases from V and 5 bases from J, with 19 bases in between. Germline V gives CDR1 MNHEY, CDR2 SVGAGI. The CDR3 sequence is CASSHRGGAGTEAFF. CDR3 in DNA: TGTGCCAGCAGCCACCGGGGAGGGGCGGGGACTGAAGCTTTCTTT.

The V call is TRBV27, the J call TRBJ2-7; a possible D gene is TRBD1 (6 bases). V was cut by 3 bases and J by 3 bases, with 18 bases left in between. Germline V gene lookup returns CDR1 MNHEY and CDR2 SMNVEV (reference sequence). CDR3 length: 16 amino acids. CDR3 DNA sequence: TGTGCCAGCAGTTTCACCCCAGGGACACATGTCTACGAGCAGTACTTC. As protein: CASSFTPGTHVYEQYF.

This chain links TRBV5-1 with TRBJ2-3; no firm D call. CDR1 is SGHRS, CDR2 YFSETQ, per germline. This CDR3 comprises 14 residues. V was cut by 3 bases and J by 9 bases, with 17 bases left in between. CDR3 amino acids: CASSSPNAGDTQYF. DNA for the CDR3: TGCGCCAGCAGCTCCCCGAATGCTGGCGACACGCAGTATTTT. Full variable domain (outside the CDR3, taken from reference TRBV5-1 and TRBJ2-3): KAGVTQTPRYLIKTRGQQVTLSCSPISGHRSVSWYQQTPGQGLQFLFEYFSETQRNKGNFPGRFSGRQFSNSRSEMNVSTLELGDSALYLCASSSPNAGDTQYFGPGTRLTVL.

The chain recombines TRBV7-8 with TRBJ2-2; D unresolved. Germline CDR1 reads SGHVS; CDR2 reads FQNEAQ. The CDR3 consists of 13 residues. Deletions cut 1 base from V and 5 bases from J, with 5 bases between. The CDR3 protein is CASSLGGTGELFF. In nucleotides, the CDR3 is TGTGCCAGCAGCTTAGGTGGTACCGGGGAGCTGTTTTTT.

The chain couples TRBV11-2 to TRBJ2-7; either TRBD1 or TRBD2 may supply D (6 bases each). The CDR3 runs 15 residues. CDR1 and CDR2 from the germline V gene are SGHAT and FQNNGV. V was shortened by 5 bases and J by 3 bases, with 17 bases between the two germline ends. CDR3 DNA: TGTGCCAGCAGCACAAGAGGGGGGAAAGACTACGAGCAGTACTTC. This encodes CASSTRGGKDYEQYF.

The rearrangement links TRBV6-1 to TRBJ1-2; 7 bases fit TRBD1. CDR1 and CDR2 (germline): MNHNS, SASEGT. The CDR3 runs 15 residues. The junction had 4 bases not matched to a gene; V was cut back by 0 bases and J by 3 bases. The CDR3 nucleotides read TGTGCCAGCAGTGAAGCCCCGGACAGGCACTATGGCTACACCTTC. Translating gives CASSEAPDRHYGYTF.

This clone occurred once. This chain uses TRBV11-2 with TRBJ2-1; 10 nucleotides match TRBD2. Germline trimming cut 4 bases from V and 6 bases from J; bases unmatched to any gene: 6. This CDR3 has 15 amino acids. From germline, CDR1 is SGHAT and CDR2 FQNNGV. Here the CDR3 DNA reads TGTGCCAGCAGCTGGAGACTAGCGGGTCGCAATGAGCAGTTCTTC. This gives the protein CASSWRLAGRNEQFF.

This chain uses TRBV28 with TRBJ1-2; the D is unclear. The ends were cut back, 6 bases at V and 0 bases at J, with 5 bases in the middle. The CDR3 loop spans 12 amino acids. Germline V gene lookup returns CDR1 MDHEN and CDR2 SYDVKM. CDR3 sequence reads: CASRDSNYGYTF. CDR3 coding DNA: TGTGCCAGCAGAGACTCTAACTATGGCTACACCTTC.

The CDR3 spells CASRPISRPGQNYGYTF. The CDR3 DNA reads TGTGCCAGCAGGCCAATATCCCGACCGGGACAGAACTATGGCTACACCTTC. The genes are TRBV11-2 and TRBJ1-2, with 7 positions matching TRBD1. Germline V gives CDR1 SGHAT, CDR2 FQNNGV. The CDR3 is 17 residues long. Germline trimming cut 6 bases from V and 2 bases from J; bases unmatched to any gene: 15.

This chain uses TRBV19 with TRBJ1-3; tentative D call: TRBD1 (5 bases). Trimming took off 7 bases at V and 4 bases at J, with 11 bases between the two ends. The CDR3 sequence is 13 residues long. Germline CDR1 reads LNHDA; CDR2 reads SQIVND (reference sequence). The CDR3 DNA reads TGTGCCAGTAATCAGGGAAGAGGAAACACCATATATTTT. It encodes CASNQGRGNTIYF.

The rearrangement uses TRBV28 and TRBJ1-6, with 7 bases that match TRBD1. Per germline, CDR1 MDHEN and CDR2 SYDVKM. The CDR3 length is 14 residues. The ends lost 9 bases at V and 13 bases at J; junction bases unmatched: 15. CDR3 region: CASNSGTVALPLHF. The CDR3 DNA is TGTGCCAGTAACTCCGGGACAGTGGCTTTGCCCCTCCACTTT.

In the case of this clone: One end of the junction varies from germline; a read error may be responsible. CDR3 loop: CAGRGGQNHGYTF. The CDR3 DNA follows: TGTGCCGGCAGGGGTGGACAGAATCATGGCTACACCTTC. The chain recombines TRBV6-5 with TRBJ1-2, with D possibly being TRBD1 (6 bases). The V gene's germline CDR1 is MNHEY and CDR2 SVGAGI. This CDR3 region has 13 residues.

The chain links TRBV2 to TRBJ2-7; D perhaps matches TRBD2 (5 bases). From germline, CDR1 is SNHLY and CDR2 FYNNEI. The ends were cut back, 5 bases at V and 3 bases at J, with 17 bases in the middle. The CDR3 is made up of 15 amino acids. The DNA of the CDR3 is TGTGCCAGCAGTCCCTATCACGGGATTTTCTACGAGCAGTACTTC. Protein product: CASSPYHGIFYEQYF. The whole variable domain, filled in from reference TRBV2 and TRBJ2-7, reads EPEVTQTPSHQVTQMGQEVILRCVPISNHLYFYWYRQILGQKVEFLVSFYNNEISEKSEIFDDQFSVERPDGSNFTLKIRSTKLEDSAMYFCASSPYHGIFYEQYFGPGTRLTVT.

The V call is TRBV7-9, the J call TRBJ1-2; D not certain. From germline, CDR1 is SEHNR and CDR2 FQNEAQ (reference sequence). Trimming removed 4 bases from V and 6 bases from J, with 18 bases in between. The CDR3 runs to 15 residues. Here the CDR3 DNA reads TGTGCCAGCAGCTCGGTCAACAGATTCTCGGATGGCTACACCTTC. As protein: CASSSVNRFSDGYTF. Full variable domain (remainder filled in from reference TRBV7-9 and TRBJ1-2): DTGVSQNPRHKITKRGQNVTFRCDPISEHNRLYWYRQTLGQGPEFLTYFQNEAQLEKSRLLSDRFSAERPKGSFSTLEIQRTEQGDSAMYLCASSSVNRFSDGYTFGSGTRLTVV.

The chain is built from TRBV9 and TRBJ1-3; TRBD1 matches at 8 bases. The junction had 10 bases not matched to a gene; V was cut back by 4 bases and J by 4 bases. The CDR3 totals 16 residues. Germline V CDR1 and CDR2: SGDLS, YYNGEE. CDR3 region: CASSPRQGRSGNTIYF. CDR3 coding DNA: TGTGCCAGCAGCCCCCGACAGGGGAGGAGCGGAAACACCATATATTTT.

This clone was found once. The V and J genes are TRBV6-5 and TRBJ2-7; 8 bases match TRBD2. The CDR3 covers 13 residues. Trimming cost V 2 bases and J 6 bases; bases outside gene matches: 3. CDR1 and CDR2 (germline): MNHEY, SVGAGI. CDR3 bases: TGTGCCAGCAGTTACCCGGGGGGGCGCGAGCAGTACTTC. It yields the protein CASSYPGGREQYF.